This TCR beta chain was observed in a study of beta chain bispecific antibodies for T cell cancers. Study-level points and caveats: Normal T cells contributed less of the targeted TRBV signal than the leukemia cells did.

Blood mononuclear cells were expanded for 3 days using either OKT3 anti-CD3 antibody or CD3/CD28 beads. Unique molecular identifier barcodes measured each clonotype's abundance. TCRdb analysed the 5' RACE reads with MiXCR anew, one entry per CDR3 protein. This sample carries 20,000 to 25,000 distinct CDR3 sequences, about 2.7% of them seen once, and the ten largest clones take over 25%. The germline V gene has CDR1 LNHDA and CDR2 SQIVND (reference sequence). The CDR3 contains 15 residues. V shed 1 base and J shed 7 bases, with 13 bases lying between them. This clonotype was seen repeatedly, ten times or more. What it binds is not known.

The sequence came from a human donor in good health. Some clones in this sample may be carry-over from other donors' samples. Sequenced input: healthy donor T cells cultured with leukemia cells. This sequence joins TRBV19 and TRBJ2-2; possibly TRBD1 for D (6 bases). The CDR3 coding sequence is TGTGCCAGTAGTATAGGGGGGCCTTTGAACGGGGAGCTGTTTTTT. The encoded protein is CASSIGGPLNGELFF.